A single sample gave rise to the 14 T cell receptor beta chains below, sequenced in a study of CD8 T cells in ankylosing spondylitis. Using its own MiXCR run on the 5' RACE reads, TCRdb lists one record per CDR3 protein. The repertoire holds 340,000 or so distinct CDR3 sequences, about 15% seen once, with about 1.1% in the top ten. The material sequenced was blood, either unsorted or a sorted T cell fraction (not recorded which). The origin of the receptors is a male donor with ankylosing spondylitis or in good health (not recorded which).

This rearrangement joins TRBV12-3 or TRBV12-4 to TRBJ2-1; D ambiguous. Trimming took off 7 bases at V and 13 bases at J, with 14 bases between the two ends. This CDR3 is built from 11 residues. DNA for the CDR3: TGTGCCAGCACTCTCGGTAACCATCAGTTCTTC. Translating it yields CASTLGNHQFF.

This clonotype was seen more than once but under ten times. V and J are TRBV5-1 and TRBJ2-3; 10 nucleotides align to TRBD1. The CDR3 covers 16 residues. V lost 0 bases to trimming and J lost 5 bases; unmatched junction nucleotides: 6. CDR1 and CDR2 (germline): SGHRS, YFSETQ. CDR3 coding DNA: TGCGCCAGCAGCTTGGCCGGACAGGGGGGGAGAGATACGCAGTATTTT. Protein product: CASSLAGQGGRDTQYF.

V is TRBV5-1 and J is TRBJ2-3, with 12 nucleotides matching TRBD2. V lost 4 bases, J lost 5 bases, and 2 bases stayed unmatched. Per germline, CDR1 SGHRS and CDR2 YFSETQ. The CDR3 is 14 residues long. CDR3 nucleotide sequence: TGCGCCAGCAGCGGGGGACTAGCGGGAGATACGCAGTATTTT. Its translation is CASSGGLAGDTQYF.

The chain is built from TRBV13 and TRBJ1-1, with TRBD1 matching 7 bases. The CDR3 is made up of 14 amino acids. V lost 5 bases and J lost 1; bases outside the gene matches: 4. From germline, CDR1 is PRHDT and CDR2 FYEKMQ (reference sequence). The CDR3 region is CASSKGAGNTEAFF. DNA of the CDR3: TGTGCCAGCAGCAAGGGGGCGGGGAACACTGAAGCTTTCTTT.

The genes are TRBV7-2 and TRBJ1-6; no clear D. Per germline, CDR1 SGHTA and CDR2 FQGNSA. Trimming left V 1 base short and J 9 bases short, with 10 bases between. The CDR3 has 14 amino acids. CDR3 protein: CASSLEGWVSPLHF. As DNA, the CDR3 is TGTGCCAGCAGCTTAGAAGGTTGGGTTTCACCCCTCCACTTT.

The chain uses TRBV29-1 and TRBJ1-2; D is ambiguous. V lost 3 bases to trimming and J lost 0 bases, with 8 bases between them. The length of the CDR3 is 13 residues. Germline V gene data show CDR1 as SQVTM and CDR2 as ANQGSEA. The DNA for the CDR3 is TGCAGCGTTGAGCGTCAACCTAACTATGGCTACACCTTC. It encodes CSVERQPNYGYTF.

The genes are TRBV2 and TRBJ1-2; no reliable D call. This CDR3 region has 13 residues. Germline CDR1 reads SNHLY; CDR2 reads FYNNEI. Trimming stripped 6 bases from V and 8 bases from J, with 16 bases between. CDR3 in amino acids: CASRELSPGGYTF. The CDR3 coding sequence is TGTGCCAGCAGGGAACTCTCTCCCGGCGGCTACACCTTC.

This clonotype turned up a few times. The chain couples TRBV12-3 or TRBV12-4 to TRBJ2-3; a weak D match, TRBD1 (5 bases). This CDR3 has 14 residues. The V gene lost 6 bases and the J gene lost 5 bases, with 15 bases spanning the gap. CDR3 residues: CASSDSGKVDTQYF. The DNA of the CDR3 is TGTGCCAGCAGCGATTCAGGGAAGGTAGATACGCAGTATTTT.

The V call is TRBV4-2, the J call TRBJ1-5; 7 bases are a match to TRBD1. Per the germline V gene, CDR1 is LGHNA and CDR2 is YNFKEQ. Trimming at V came to 5 bases and at J to 4 bases, leaving 8 bases not matched to a gene. CDR3 length: 15 residues. In DNA, the CDR3 is TGTGCCAGCAGCGCCGCCGACAGGGAGAATCAGCCCCAGCATTTT. It specifies CASSAADRENQPQHF.

In this sample, this clonotype turned up a few times. The chain carries TRBV18 and TRBJ2-3; 7 bases align to TRBD1. CDR1 and CDR2 (germline): KGHSH, LQKENI. V was pared by 3 bases and J by 2 bases, with 8 bases of the junction left unmatched. The CDR3 spans 16 residues. DNA of the CDR3: TGTGCCAGCTCACCCGTCGGGACAGCAAACACAGATACGCAGTATTTT. This codes for CASSPVGTANTDTQYF.

This clonotype was recorded many times. The chain has TRBV6-1 and TRBJ1-2; 10 bases are shared with TRBD1. The CDR3 loop spans 14 amino acids. Trimming at V came to 5 bases and at J to 4 bases, leaving 4 bases not matched to a gene. Germline V gives CDR1 MNHNS, CDR2 SASEGT. As DNA, the CDR3 is TGTGCCAGCAGTCCGGACAGGGGGGGCTATGGCTACACCTTC. Amino acids: CASSPDRGGYGYTF.

The chain carries TRBV20-1 and TRBJ2-2; D unclear. The CDR3 has 12 amino acids. Germline CDR1 DFQATT, CDR2 SNEGSKA (reference sequence). V lost 4 bases and J lost 1, with 4 bases in between. The CDR3 region has the DNA TGCAGTGCTAACGGGAACACCGGGGAGCTGTTTTTT. This gives the protein CSANGNTGELFF.

The sample holds a few counts of this clonotype. The gene calls are TRBV12-3 or TRBV12-4 and TRBJ2-1; TRBD1 matches 9 bases. The trim removed 6 bases at V and 4 bases at J, leaving 4 bases unmatched. CDR3 length: 14 residues. This CDR3 reads CASRGDREYNEQFF. The CDR3 DNA follows: TGTGCCAGCAGAGGGGACAGGGAGTACAATGAGCAGTTCTTC.

This clonotype was detected only a few times. This sequence joins TRBV27 and TRBJ2-7; no clear D gene. The V and J ends lost 6 bases and 2 bases respectively, with 17 bases between them. From germline, CDR1 is MNHEY and CDR2 SMNVEV (reference sequence). The CDR3 totals 15 residues. The CDR3, as DNA: TGTGCCAGCAGCCTCGCCCCGACAAGCACCTACGAGCAGTACTTC. It specifies CASSLAPTSTYEQYF.